A selection of T cell receptor beta chains follows, all from one sample in a study of Ad26.COV2.S vaccination and SARS-CoV-2 variants. Sequenced by immunoSEQ multiplex PCR; TCRdb stores in-frame clones only, minus some. The sample comprises about 390,000 clones, roughly nine tenths of which are singletons, and 3.5% rests with the top ten. The sequencing used peripheral blood, collected in a trial of Ad26.COV2.S vaccine versus placebo. Source of these receptors: a person between 18 and 65 years old who received the Ad26.COV2.S COVID-19 vaccine or a placebo. Each CDR3 is given with its conserved first and last residue. Fields, in order: D gene, V gene, J gene, CDR3 protein, CDR3 DNA. D genes are given only for firm matches.

-,TRBV3-1/TRBV3-2,TRBJ2-2,CASSPPGRGSAGELFF,TGTGCCAGCAGCCCACCAGGTAGGGGATCGGCCGGGGAGCTGTTTTTT
-,TRBV10-3,TRBJ2-1,CATRDSSYNEQFF,TGTGCCACCCGAGACTCCTCCTACAATGAGCAGTTCTTC
-,TRBV9,TRBJ2-5,CASSVGLQSKETQYF,TGTGCCAGCAGCGTAGGTCTTCAGTCAAAAGAGACCCAGTACTTC
TRBD1,TRBV9,TRBJ1-4,CASSPGTGENEKLFF,TGTGCCAGCAGCCCAGGGACAGGAGAAAATGAAAAACTGTTTTTT
-,TRBV13,TRBJ2-7,CASSLAGLKSYEQYF,TGTGCCAGCAGCTTAGCAGGGCTGAAGTCCTACGAGCAGTACTTC
-,TRBV4-3,TRBJ2-5,CASSQDPEEETQYF,TGCGCCAGCAGCCAAGATCCCGAGGAAGAGACCCAGTACTTC
-,TRBV14,TRBJ2-3,CASTQDRTDTQYF,TGTGCCAGTACACAGGACCGCACAGATACGCAGTATTTT
-,TRBV27,TRBJ1-2,CASSSPGAGGYTF,TGTGCCAGCAGTTCCCCGGGCGCTGGTGGCTACACCTTC
TRBD1,TRBV3-1/TRBV3-2,TRBJ1-1,CASSQDWAGGTEAFF,TGTGCCAGCAGCCAAGATTGGGCAGGGGGCACTGAAGCTTTCTTT
-,TRBV4-3,TRBJ1-5,CASSQAHIRGQPQHF,TGCGCCAGCAGCCAAGCCCATATACGGGGTCAGCCCCAGCATTTT
TRBD1,TRBV19,TRBJ1-1,CASSEPGQENTEAFF,TGTGCCAGTAGTGAACCGGGACAGGAGAACACTGAAGCTTTCTTT
-,TRBV2,TRBJ1-5,CASSEGRQLINQPQHF,TGTGCCAGCAGTGAGGGTAGACAGTTAATCAATCAGCCCCAGCATTTT
-,TRBV6-1,TRBJ1-2,CASSEEKGSYGYTF,TGTGCCAGCAGTGAAGAGAAGGGTAGCTATGGCTACACCTTC
TRBD1,TRBV19,TRBJ1-2,CASARGLEKSYTF,TGTGCCAGTGCTAGGGGGCTAGAGAAAAGCTACACCTTC